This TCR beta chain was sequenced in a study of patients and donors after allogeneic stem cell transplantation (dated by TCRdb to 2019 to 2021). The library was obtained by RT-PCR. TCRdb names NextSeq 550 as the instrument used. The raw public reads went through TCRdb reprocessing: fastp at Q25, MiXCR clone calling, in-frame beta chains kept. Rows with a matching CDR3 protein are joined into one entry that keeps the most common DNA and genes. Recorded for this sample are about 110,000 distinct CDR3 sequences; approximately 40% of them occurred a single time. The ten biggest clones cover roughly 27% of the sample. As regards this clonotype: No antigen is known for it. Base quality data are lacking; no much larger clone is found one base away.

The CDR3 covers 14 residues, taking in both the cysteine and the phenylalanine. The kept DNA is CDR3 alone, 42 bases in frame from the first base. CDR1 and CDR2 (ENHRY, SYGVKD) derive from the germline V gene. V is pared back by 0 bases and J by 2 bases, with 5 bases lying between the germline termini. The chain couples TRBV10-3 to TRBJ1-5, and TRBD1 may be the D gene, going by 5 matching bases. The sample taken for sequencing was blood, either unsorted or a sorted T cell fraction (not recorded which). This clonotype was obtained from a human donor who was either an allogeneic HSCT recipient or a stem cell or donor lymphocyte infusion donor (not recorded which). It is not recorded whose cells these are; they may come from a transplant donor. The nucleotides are TGTGCCATCAGTGAGTCAGGGGGCAATCAGCCCCAGCATTTT. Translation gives CAISESGGNQPQHF.